The 20 T cell receptor beta chains in this list originate from one sample, sequenced in a study of beta chain features in type 1 diabetes. General study findings and limits: Patients with Type 1 diabetes showed moderately but significantly shorter TCRB CDR3s in all four CD4+ subsets.

Reverse transcribing all isolated RNA meant expressed TCRB transcripts were sequenced. The assay was immunoSEQ multiplex PCR, and TCRdb's table has in-frame clones only and misses some. The repertoire holds about 710,000 clones, with over 12% as singletons. The antigens these receptors bind are not known. The sample taken for sequencing was naive CD4+ T cells from blood. The receptors were sampled from a man younger than 35 with type 1 diabetes.

The chain is built from TRBV7-2 and TRBJ1-3; D is unresolved. V shed 1 base and J shed 2 bases, with 15 bases lying between them. CDR3 size: 17 residues. The germline CDR1 and CDR2 sequences are SGHTA and FQGNSA. The CDR3 sequence: CASSLDSSWGAGNTIYF. CDR3 bases: TGTGCCAGCAGCTTAGACAGCTCATGGGGAGCTGGAAACACCATATATTTT.

This clone was seen more than once but under ten times. The chain is built from TRBV7-2 and TRBJ2-1, with D possibly being TRBD2 (5 bases). The V end lost 1 base, the J end lost 9 bases, and 16 bases lay between the germline ends. Germline CDR1 SGHTA, CDR2 FQGNSA. The CDR3 runs to 15 residues. Written as DNA, the CDR3 is TGTGCCAGCAGCTTAGGTGGTAGGCTAGCCCCTGAGCAGTTCTTC. This translates into CASSLGGRLAPEQFF. Full variable domain (rest looked up from reference TRBV7-2 and TRBJ2-1): GAGVSQSPSNKVTEKGKDVELRCDPISGHTALYWYRQSLGQGLEFLIYFQGNSAPDKSGLPSDRFSAERTGGSVSTLTIQRTQQEDSAVYLCASSLGGRLAPEQFFGPGTRLTVL.

This clone was observed a few times. V and J are TRBV6-4 and TRBJ1-2, with a possible D match to TRBD1 (6 bases). The CDR3 runs 13 residues. Trimming removed 0 bases at V and 8 bases at J, with 10 bases between. CDR1 and CDR2 from the germline V gene are MRHNA and SNTAGT. The CDR3 region has the DNA TGTGCCAGCAGTGACTCGATTGGGGGCGGCTACACCTTC. The encoded protein is CASSDSIGGGYTF.

The table lists this clone with a few counts. The chain has TRBV6-4 and TRBJ2-7, with no clear D. The CDR3 contains 15 residues. The germline V and J ends were trimmed by 7 bases and 0 bases, with 16 bases remaining between them. The germline CDR1 and CDR2 sequences are MRHNA and SNTAGT. This chain's CDR3 is CASNPDRIPSYEQYF. The CDR3 DNA follows: TGTGCCAGCAATCCAGACCGTATCCCCTCCTACGAGCAGTACTTC.

This clone was detected only a few times. The rearrangement joins TRBV6-5 to TRBJ2-3; the match to TRBD2 covers 10 bases. Germline CDR1 reads MNHEY; CDR2 reads SVGAGI. V trimming: 2 bases; J trimming: 1 base; junction bases outside the gene matches: 3. This CDR3 has 16 residues. This CDR3 is CASSYGLAGGTDTQYF. The CDR3 nucleotides read TGTGCCAGCAGTTACGGGCTAGCGGGGGGCACAGATACGCAGTATTTT.

This chain joins TRBV5-1 and TRBJ2-1, with 9 bases fitting TRBD2. The CDR3 contains 14 residues. Germline lookup yields CDR1 SGHRS and CDR2 YFSETQ. Unmatched junction bases numbered 5, after V lost 5 bases and J lost 5 bases. This chain's CDR3 is CASRWTSVNNEQFF. The CDR3 DNA reads as TGCGCCAGCAGATGGACTAGCGTTAACAATGAGCAGTTCTTC.

V usage is TRBV15 and J usage is TRBJ2-5; D is perhaps TRBD1 or TRBD2 (5 bases each). The germline V gene has CDR1 LNHNV and CDR2 YYDKDF (reference sequence). The CDR3 has 13 amino acids. V lost 9 bases to trimming and J lost 2 bases, with 13 bases between them. This CDR3 reads CATGVRLQETQYF. The DNA for the CDR3 is TGTGCCACGGGGGTCAGGCTACAAGAGACCCAGTACTTC.

This clone was observed a few times. V and J are TRBV2 and TRBJ2-5; 7 nucleotides align to TRBD1. CDR1 is SNHLY and CDR2 is FYNNEI in the germline V gene. V shed 8 bases and J 3 bases; nucleotides not matched to a gene: 3. The CDR3 extends over 12 amino acids. The CDR3 here is CASGTVEETQYF. The CDR3 DNA follows: TGTGCCAGCGGGACAGTTGAAGAGACCCAGTACTTC. The entire variable domain, with the rest obtained from reference TRBV2 and TRBJ2-5, is as follows: EPEVTQTPSHQVTQMGQEVILRCVPISNHLYFYWYRQILGQKVEFLVSFYNNEISEKSEIFDDQFSVERPDGSNFTLKIRSTKLEDSAMYFCASGTVEETQYFGPGTRLLVL.

This clone was observed a handful of times. The sample carries other DNA sequences with the same CDR3. The chain has TRBV30 and TRBJ2-7, with 7 bases fitting TRBD1. CDR3 length: 14 residues. Trimming took 0 bases from V and 2 from J; bases not matched to a gene: 4. Germline-derived CDR1 and CDR2 are GTSNPN and SVGIG (reference sequence). The CDR3 DNA reads as TGTGCCTGGAGTGTAGCAGGGGGACCCTACGAGCAGTACTTC. This translates into CAWSVAGGPYEQYF.

This clone was detected only a few times. The chain employs TRBV14 and TRBJ2-1; TRBD1 matches 7 bases. Germline V CDR1 and CDR2: SGHDN, FVKESK. V was pared by 3 bases and J by 4 bases, with 9 bases of the junction left unmatched. CDR3 length: 16 amino acids. Here the CDR3 DNA reads TGTGCCAGCAGCCACCTCGGACAGGCTACTTACAATGAGCAGTTCTTC. It specifies CASSHLGQATYNEQFF.

A few counts support this clone. This sample includes further DNA sequences coding for the same CDR3. This rearrangement joins TRBV5-1 to TRBJ1-1; 7 bases agree with TRBD1. Losses at the gene ends were 4 bases for V and 0 bases for J; bases not matched to a gene: 3. The CDR3 spans 14 residues. Germline V gene sequence: CDR1 SGHRS, CDR2 YFSETQ. The CDR3, as DNA: TGCGCCAGCAGCCGACAGGGTTTGAACACTGAAGCTTTCTTT. Its translation: CASSRQGLNTEAFF.

This clone was counted between two and nine times. The V gene is TRBV30, the J gene TRBJ2-2, with 7 bases lining up with TRBD1. The CDR3 length is 16 residues. CDR1 and CDR2 (germline): GTSNPN, SVGIG (reference sequence). V gave up 3 bases and J gave up 4 bases; unmatched junction bases: 11. CDR3 sequence: CAWRITGAGGTGELFF. The CDR3 bases are TGTGCCTGGAGGATAACAGGGGCTGGAGGCACCGGGGAGCTGTTTTTT.

The rearrangement uses TRBV27 and TRBJ1-5; no clear D. This CDR3 is built from 13 residues. Germline-derived CDR1 and CDR2 are MNHEY and SMNVEV (reference sequence). V was shortened by 4 bases and J by 2 bases, with 6 bases between the two germline ends. DNA of the CDR3: TGTGCCAGCAGTTCCGGAGGCAATCAGCCCCAGCATTTT. It encodes CASSSGGNQPQHF.

This clone was seen only a few times. J is TRBJ1-5 and V is TRBV18; TRBD1 matches 7 bases. Germline CDR1 and CDR2: KGHSH and LQKENI. The CDR3 totals 13 residues. With V trimmed by 9 bases and J by 2 bases, 4 bases remained unmatched. CDR3 sequence: CASSGQGNQPQHF. The CDR3 DNA reads TGTGCCAGTTCAGGACAGGGCAATCAGCCCCAGCATTTT.

V gene TRBV6-5 combines with J gene TRBJ2-7, with 7 positions matching TRBD2. CDR3 length: 16 amino acids. The V segment lost 0 bases and the J segment 3 bases; nucleotides outside the gene matches: 8. The germline CDR1 and CDR2 sequences are MNHEY and SVGAGI. The CDR3 DNA reads as TGTGCCAGCAGTTACTCTGCCCTAGCGGCCTACTACGAGCAGTACTTC. It translates to CASSYSALAAYYEQYF.

This chain uses TRBV27 with TRBJ1-5; D is ambiguous. Between the trimmed V and J ends, which lost 7 bases and 5 bases, there was a span of 12 bases. The CDR3 is 13 amino acids. Germline-derived CDR1 and CDR2 are MNHEY and SMNVEV (reference sequence). The CDR3 here is CASTRAGHQPQHF. In DNA, the CDR3 is TGTGCCAGCACAAGGGCAGGTCATCAGCCCCAGCATTTT.

This clone was seen a handful of times. The chain uses TRBV27 and TRBJ2-6; 12 bases are shared with TRBD1. This CDR3 region has 18 residues. Per germline, CDR1 MNHEY and CDR2 SMNVEV (reference sequence). The V and J ends lost 2 bases and 3 bases, in that order; junction bases with no gene match: 5. DNA for the CDR3: TGTGCCAGCAGTTTACCGGGACAGGGGGCTGGTGGGGCCAACGTCCTGACTTTC. Translating it yields CASSLPGQGAGGANVLTF.

The chain uses TRBV7-9 and TRBJ1-4; D remains ambiguous. The V end lost 5 bases, the J end lost 4 bases, and 5 bases lay between the germline ends. CDR1 is SEHNR, CDR2 FQNEAQ, per germline (reference sequence). The CDR3 is made up of 12 amino acids. CDR3: CASSTFNEKLFF. The CDR3 DNA sequence: TGTGCCAGCAGCACTTTTAATGAAAAACTGTTTTTT. The full variable domain, its missing parts supplied by reference TRBV7-9 and TRBJ1-4, is DTGVSQNPRHKITKRGQNVTFRCDPISEHNRLYWYRQTLGQGPEFLTYFQNEAQLEKSRLLSDRFSAERPKGSFSTLEIQRTEQGDSAMYLCASSTFNEKLFFGSGTQLSVL.

With respect to this clone: Different DNA sequences within this sample yield the same CDR3. The genes are TRBV5-1 and TRBJ2-2; D gene unclear. This CDR3 region has 12 residues. Looked up from germline, CDR1 is SGHRS and CDR2 is YFSETQ. The germline V and J ends were trimmed by 2 bases and 2 bases, with 1 base remaining between them. CDR3: CASSLNTGELFF. The CDR3 DNA reads as TGCGCCAGCAGCTTAAACACCGGGGAGCTGTTTTTT.

This clone was picked up a small number of times. This sequence joins TRBV19 and TRBJ2-5; D not resolved. CDR1 and CDR2 (germline): LNHDA, SQIVND (reference sequence). V lost 3 bases and J 5 bases, leaving 16 bases between the germline ends. The CDR3 covers 15 residues. DNA for the CDR3: TGTGCCAGTAGTATTTCGCGAGGTTATGATGAGACCCAGTACTTC. This sequence encodes CASSISRGYDETQYF. The full variable domain, in which reference TRBV19 and TRBJ2-5 provide the parts outside the CDR3, is DGGITQSPKYLFRKEGQNVTLSCEQNLNHDAMYWYRQDPGQGLRLIYYSQIVNDFQKGDIAEGYSVSREKKESFPLTVTSAQKNPTAFYLCASSISRGYDETQYFGPGTRLLVL.